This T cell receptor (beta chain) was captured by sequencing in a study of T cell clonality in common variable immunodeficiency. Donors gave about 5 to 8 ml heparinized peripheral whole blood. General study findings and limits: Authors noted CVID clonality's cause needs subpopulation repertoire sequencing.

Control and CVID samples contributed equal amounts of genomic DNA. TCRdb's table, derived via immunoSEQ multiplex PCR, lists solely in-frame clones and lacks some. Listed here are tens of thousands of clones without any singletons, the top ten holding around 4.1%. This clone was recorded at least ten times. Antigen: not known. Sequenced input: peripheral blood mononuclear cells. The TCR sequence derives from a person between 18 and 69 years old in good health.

CDR3 bases read: TGCGCCAGCAGCCCGCAGGGGGACTACGAG. Residues: CASSPQGDYE. The full CDR3 reads CASSPQGDYEQYF. The gene calls are TRBV5-1 and TRBJ2-7; 7 bases align to TRBD1. The CDR3 goes on 3 residues after the read ends, and that part is filled in from the germline J gene. The CDR3 is made up of 13 amino acids. Trimming removed 4 bases from V and 3 bases from J; junction bases left unmatched: 4. CDR1 is SGHRS and CDR2 is YFSETQ in the germline V gene. Full variable domain (remainder filled in from reference TRBV5-1 and TRBJ2-7): KAGVTQTPRYLIKTRGQQVTLSCSPISGHRSVSWYQQTPGQGLQFLFEYFSETQRNKGNFPGRFSGRQFSNSRSEMNVSTLELGDSALYLCASSPQGDYEQYFGPGTRLTVT.